Presented here are 20 T cell receptor beta chains from one specimen sequenced in a study of T-cell memory formation after mild COVID-19. TCRdb re-called the 5' RACE reads with MiXCR, one entry per CDR3 protein. The table includes approximately 300,000 distinct CDR3 sequences, less than 20% detected once. The sample consisted of PBMCs or a T cell subset sorted from them (not recorded which). These receptors were obtained from a man aged 18 to 29 who had mild COVID-19 (a few samples of this study predate the infection). Cell type and time point are not known.

The CDR3 region has the DNA TGTGCCAGCAGCCAAAAACTGGAGGATCAGCCCCAGCATTTT. It codes for CASSQKLEDQPQHF. The chain has TRBV5-5 and TRBJ1-5; no definite D call. V was pared by 4 bases and J by 5 bases, with 13 bases between. The CDR3 covers 14 residues. Germline V gene lookup returns CDR1 SGHKS and CDR2 YYEKEE (reference sequence).

This clonotype was seen more than once but under ten times. The chain employs TRBV2 and TRBJ2-7, with TRBD1 matching over 7 bases. This CDR3 is 14 amino acids long. CDR1 SNHLY and CDR2 FYNNEI come from the germline V gene. V dropped 4 bases and J dropped 1; count of bases not matched to a gene: 4. CDR3 region: CASSGQGISYEQYV. The CDR3 nucleotides read TGTGCCAGCAGTGGACAGGGTATTTCCTACGAGCAGTACGTC.

This clonotype was seen only a few times. This chain connects TRBV15 to TRBJ2-3; D remains unclear. V gave up 5 bases and J gave up 3 bases, with 18 bases separating them. The germline CDR1 and CDR2 sequences are LNHNV and YYDKDF (reference sequence). This CDR3 spans 16 amino acids. CDR3 nucleotides: TGTGCCACCAGCCCGAGGAATAAGGGCGCGACAGATACGCAGTATTTT. Protein sequence: CATSPRNKGATDTQYF.

The rearrangement uses TRBV5-5 and TRBJ1-1, with 8 nucleotides matching TRBD1. CDR3 size: 14 residues. Trimming took 0 bases from V and 6 from J; bases not matched to a gene: 4. Germline V gene lookup returns CDR1 SGHKS and CDR2 YYEKEE (reference sequence). The CDR3: CASSLVGQGAEAFF. The CDR3 DNA reads as TGTGCCAGCAGCTTGGTAGGACAGGGAGCTGAAGCTTTCTTT.

This clonotype has just a few counts. The chain has TRBV6-2 or TRBV6-3 and TRBJ2-2; the D is unclear. Germline V gene sequence: CDR1 MNHEY, CDR2 SVGEGT. CDR3 length equals 14 residues. V was clipped by 2 bases and J by 3 bases, with 7 bases between them. The CDR3 region has the DNA TGTGCCAGCAGTTACAACCCTCACACCGGGGAGCTGTTTTTT. Encoded protein: CASSYNPHTGELFF.

The chain couples TRBV6-2 or TRBV6-3 to TRBJ1-1; D is uncertain. CDR3 length equals 13 residues. Per the germline V gene, CDR1 is MNHEY and CDR2 is SVGEGT. The germline V and J ends were trimmed by 6 bases and 6 bases, with 14 bases remaining between them. Written as DNA, the CDR3 is TGTGCCAGCAGCCTACGGACGTACCCTGAAGCTTTCTTT. It codes for CASSLRTYPEAFF.

The gene calls are TRBV9 and TRBJ1-3; the D is unclear. This CDR3 region has 16 residues. Germline values: CDR1 SGDLS, CDR2 YYNGEE. V was pared by 0 bases and J by 2 bases, with 12 bases between. CDR3 sequence reads: CASSVDQGSPGNTIYF. For the CDR3, the DNA is TGTGCCAGCAGCGTAGATCAAGGCTCTCCTGGAAACACCATATATTTT. The entire variable domain, with the rest obtained from reference TRBV9 and TRBJ1-3, is as follows: DSGVTQTPKHLITATGQRVTLRCSPRSGDLSVYWYQQSLDQGLQFLIQYYNGEERAKGNILERFSAQQFPDLHSELNLSSLELGDSALYFCASSVDQGSPGNTIYFGEGSWLTVV.

In this sample, this clonotype turned up a few times. This sequence joins TRBV4-2 and TRBJ2-4, with 10 bases that match TRBD2. The CDR3 spans 19 residues. Trimming cost V 0 bases and J 0 bases; bases outside gene matches: 8. From germline, CDR1 is LGHNA and CDR2 YNFKEQ. CDR3 in amino acids: CASSQDGIAGGLAKNIQYF. The CDR3 region has the DNA TGTGCCAGCAGCCAAGATGGAATAGCGGGGGGCTTAGCCAAAAACATTCAGTACTTC.

The chain couples TRBV21-1 to TRBJ2-5; the table's D call, TRBD1, was not checked against the DNA. TRBV21-1 is a listed pseudogene. CDR3 length equals 15 residues. The CDR3 DNA sequence: TGTGCCAGCAGCAAAGGGTGGGAGACAGAAGAGACCCAGTACTTC. Translating it yields CASSKGWETEETQYF.

The sample holds one count of this clonotype. The chain joins TRBV5-5 to TRBJ1-5; 10 nucleotides line up with TRBD1. This CDR3 is built from 15 residues. CDR1 is SGHKS, CDR2 YYEKEE, per germline (reference sequence). V trimming: 3 bases; J trimming: 2 bases; junction bases outside the gene matches: 2. In DNA, the CDR3 is TGTGCCAGCAGCTGGGGGACAGGGGGCAATCAGCCCCAGCATTTT. Its translation: CASSWGTGGNQPQHF.

The rearrangement joins TRBV5-1 to TRBJ1-2, with D possibly matching TRBD1 (5 bases). V lost 3 bases and J 11 bases, leaving 11 bases between the germline ends. This CDR3 contains 11 residues. Germline CDR1 is SGHRS and CDR2 is YFSETQ. Written as DNA, the CDR3 is TGCGCCAGCAGCTCGGGGGAGAGGTACACCTTC. Its protein is CASSSGERYTF.

This clonotype was detected a few times. The genes are TRBV4-1 and TRBJ1-2; D perhaps matches TRBD1 (5 bases). Per germline, CDR1 MGHRA and CDR2 YSYEKL. V lost 6 bases and J lost 7, with 15 bases in between. This CDR3 spans 13 amino acids. The CDR3 region is CASRHDRSSGYTF. The CDR3 coding sequence is TGCGCCAGCAGGCACGACAGATCCAGTGGCTACACCTTC.

The chain employs TRBV5-1 and TRBJ1-2, with a weak D call TRBD1 (6 bases). Trimming left V 0 bases short and J 7 bases short, with 10 bases between. CDR3 size: 13 residues. Germline V gene lookup returns CDR1 SGHRS and CDR2 YFSETQ. CDR3 bases: TGCGCCAGCAGCTTGGAGGACAGTCTTGGCTACACCTTC. Translating it yields CASSLEDSLGYTF.

The chain carries TRBV6-4 and TRBJ2-1; 8 bases line up with TRBD1. Germline V gene lookup returns CDR1 MRHNA and CDR2 SNTAGT. Unmatched junction bases numbered 5, after V lost 5 bases and J lost 8 bases. This CDR3 has 13 residues. The CDR3 loop reads CASSYQGAHEQFF. The CDR3 DNA reads as TGTGCCAGCAGTTACCAGGGGGCCCATGAGCAGTTCTTC.

This clonotype was seen more than once but under ten times. This rearrangement joins TRBV12-3 or TRBV12-4 to TRBJ1-4; D possibly corresponds to TRBD1 (6 bases). The ends were cut back, 3 bases at V and 3 bases at J, with 8 bases in the middle. CDR3 length: 14 amino acids. The DNA of the CDR3 is TGTGCCAGCAGTTTGGGGGCAGCTAATGAAAAACTGTTTTTT. Its protein is CASSLGAANEKLFF.

The rearrangement uses TRBV6-5 and TRBJ1-4; D unresolved. V gave up 8 bases and J gave up 0 bases, with 16 bases separating them. Germline CDR1 is MNHEY and CDR2 is SVGAGI. CDR3 length equals 16 residues. The CDR3 nucleotides read TGTGCCAGCGCAACAACAGATCTTGCAACTAATGAAAAACTGTTTTTT. It encodes CASATTDLATNEKLFF.

This clonotype was counted ten times or more. V usage is TRBV12-3 or TRBV12-4 and J usage is TRBJ1-5; D gene uncertain. The CDR3 consists of 12 residues. V lost 4 bases, J lost 6 bases, and 7 bases lay in between. The CDR3 sequence: CASSSGFQPQHF. The CDR3 bases are TGTGCCAGCAGTTCCGGATTTCAGCCCCAGCATTTT.

The chain has TRBV7-2 and TRBJ2-1, with D perhaps given as TRBD1 or TRBD2 (6 bases each). V shed 6 bases and J shed 3 bases, with 15 bases lying between them. This CDR3 is 15 amino acids long. Germline lookup yields CDR1 SGHTA and CDR2 FQGNSA. The chain's CDR3 is CASRPPGAHYNEQFF. The CDR3 nucleotides read TGTGCCAGCAGACCACCGGGGGCTCACTACAATGAGCAGTTCTTC. Drawing the rest from reference TRBV7-2 and TRBJ2-1, the complete variable domain is GAGVSQSPSNKVTEKGKDVELRCDPISGHTALYWYRQSLGQGLEFLIYFQGNSAPDKSGLPSDRFSAERTGGSVSTLTIQRTQQEDSAVYLCASRPPGAHYNEQFFGPGTRLTVL.

This clonotype has a count of ten or more. This CDR3 is CASSLVGLDTGELFF. The CDR3 bases are TGCGCCAGCAGCTTGGTCGGGCTAGACACCGGGGAGCTGTTTTTT. The V and J genes are TRBV5-1 and TRBJ2-2, with D uncertain. Germline V gene data show CDR1 as SGHRS and CDR2 as YFSETQ. The CDR3 has 15 amino acids. Trimming took off 0 bases at V and 3 bases at J, with 9 bases between the two ends.

This chain uses TRBV5-1 with TRBJ2-2; possibly TRBD1 for D (6 bases). Germline CDR1 SGHRS, CDR2 YFSETQ. CDR3 length: 14 residues. Deletions cut 4 bases from V and 1 base from J, with 8 bases between. The CDR3 loop is CASSPQGNTGELFF. DNA of the CDR3: TGCGCCAGCAGCCCACAGGGGAACACCGGGGAGCTGTTTTTT.